Here is one T cell receptor (beta chain) with its context. Per germline, CDR1 MNHEY and CDR2 SVGEGT. The CDR3 contains 15 residues. V was cut by 6 bases and J by 4 bases, with 16 bases left in between. This entry comes from a study of T-cell memory formation after mild COVID-19. The TCR alpha and TCR beta cDNA libraries, bearing sample barcodes and UMIs, were generated by 5'RACE using constant-segment primers. TCRdb re-analysed the 5' RACE reads in MiXCR, keeping a single row per CDR3 protein. The data contain about 340,000 distinct CDR3 sequences, around 14% of them singletons. The sequenced sample consisted of PBMCs or a T cell subset sorted from them (not recorded which). V usage is TRBV6-2 or TRBV6-3 and J usage is TRBJ1-5; D is unresolved. The clonotype comes from a man between 18 and 29 years old who had mild COVID-19 (a few samples of this study predate the infection). Cell type and time point are not known. The CDR3 here is CASSPPHGRNQPQHF. For the CDR3, the DNA is TGTGCCAGCAGCCCCCCTCATGGAAGGAATCAGCCCCAGCATTTT.